This TCR beta chain was sequenced for a study of T cells in tuberculosis. Study as a whole: IGRA-negative adolescents, IGRA-positive adolescents with latent tuberculosis and adults with active tuberculosis formed this South African cohort. The study's findings and limits: Using the GMM-specific repertoire gave around 88% accuracy versus approximately 66% with motifs.

Deletions cut 3 bases from V and 7 bases from J, with 12 bases between. CDR1 and CDR2 (germline): KGHSH, LQKENI. The CDR3 sequence is 14 residues long. To note about this clone: Its antigen is undetermined.

Method: immunoSEQ multiplex PCR; TCRdb's copy keeps in-frame clones and lacks some. The data show fewer than 40,000 clones, 94% seen once. The sequenced material came from PBMCs. V and J are TRBV18 and TRBJ1-4, with D uncertain. This clonotype was obtained from a donor aged 10 to 29 with latent tuberculosis or without tuberculosis infection. CDR3 loop: CASSPPVESEKLFF. The CDR3 DNA sequence: TGTGCCAGCTCACCGCCGGTCGAGTCTGAAAAACTGTTTTTT.